These 2 T cell receptor beta chains came from one sample sequenced in a study of cytomegalovirus exposure and HLA in healthy donors (dated 2017 in TCRdb). Library generation was performed with the immunoSEQ multiplex PCR assay. For the multiplex PCR, a mixture combining 60 forward primers for TCR Vbeta segments and 13 reverse primers for TCR Jbeta segments was used. Held by TCRdb, this immuneACCESS table contains in-frame sequences only and omits some clones. Under half of the omission traces to an unresolved V gene where checked; the cause of the rest is unknown. Here the sample has more than 150,000 clones; 75% to 85% occur a single time. The ten most abundant clones make up around 1.5% of the sample. Specimen: PBMCs. These receptors were obtained from a man aged 18 to 30 in good health and CMV-seronegative.

The CDR3 bases are TGTGCCAGCACCAAACAGGGTGGTAATGAGCAGTTCTTC. Translation: CASTKQGGNEQFF. The chain employs TRBV6-5 and TRBJ2-1, with D tentatively TRBD1 (6 bases). V lost 7 bases and J 7 bases, leaving 14 bases between the germline ends. The CDR3 is 13 amino acids. Germline assignment: CDR1 MNHEY and CDR2 SVGAGI.

The chain carries TRBV9 and TRBJ2-2; TRBD2 agrees at 9 bases. V lost 5 bases to trimming and J lost 6 bases; unmatched junction nucleotides: 11. Looked up from germline, CDR1 is SGDLS and CDR2 is YYNGEE. CDR3 length: 16 residues. CDR3 in amino acids: CASSRSGSWGPGELFF. The CDR3 DNA follows: TGTGCCAGCAGTCGTAGCGGGAGTTGGGGGCCCGGGGAGCTGTTTTTT.